These 26 T cell receptor beta chains were all obtained from the same sample, sequenced in a study of OX40 agonist ivuxolimab in advanced cancers. The table came from immunoSEQ multiplex PCR; TCRdb's copy has only in-frame clones and leaves some out. This table has tens of thousands of clones, roughly 80% appearing once. Sequenced material: CD4+ or CD8+ T cells sorted from blood, taken in a trial of the OX40 agonist ivuxolimab. Receptors originate from an adult with an advanced solid tumor such as melanoma, head and neck, liver or kidney cancer.

This chain links TRBV9 with TRBJ2-7; 7 nucleotides line up with TRBD2. The V and J ends lost 0 bases and 11 bases, in that order; junction bases with no gene match: 17. Germline loops: CDR1 SGDLS, CDR2 YYNGEE. The CDR3 length is 16 residues. CDR3 sequence (DNA): TGTGCCAGCAGCGTAGATGGGAGGGAGGCCAGTGTCAAGGAGTACTTC. It is translated as CASSVDGREASVKEYF.

CDR3 in DNA: TGCGCCAGCAGCTTGGCCGTGGGACCCGGGGAGCTGTTTTTT. Translation gives CASSLAVGPGELFF. The chain carries TRBV5-1 and TRBJ2-2, with D possibly being TRBD1 or TRBD2 (5 bases each). V lost 0 bases, J lost 6 bases, and 9 bases lay in between. The CDR3 is 14 residues long. Germline-derived CDR1 and CDR2 are SGHRS and YFSETQ.

The chain combines TRBV11-3 with TRBJ1-4; a possible D gene is TRBD1 (5 bases). V dropped 3 bases and J dropped 11 bases, with 16 bases sitting between them. The CDR3 spans 14 residues. Germline CDR1 reads SGHNT; CDR2 reads YENEEA. In DNA form, the CDR3 reads TGTGCCAGCAGCTTGAACAGTGGGGGGACGAAACTGTTTTTT. The encoded protein is CASSLNSGGTKLFF.

Regarding this clone: This same CDR3 is encoded by further DNA sequences in the sample. The chain combines TRBV29-1 with TRBJ2-3, with D unresolved. This CDR3 is built from 10 residues. Trimming stripped 3 bases from V and 6 bases from J, with 4 bases between. Looked up from germline, CDR1 is SQVTM and CDR2 is ANQGSEA. As DNA, the CDR3 is TGCAGCGTTGACACGGATACGCAGTATTTT. Encoded protein: CSVDTDTQYF.

The chain recombines TRBV28 with TRBJ1-6, with 10 bases fitting TRBD1. The length of the CDR3 is 19 residues. Germline CDR1 is MDHEN and CDR2 is SYDVKM. With V trimmed by 0 bases and J by 8 bases, 13 bases remained unmatched. CDR3 loop: CASSLWDRGSPTPHSPLHF. CDR3 DNA: TGTGCCAGCAGTTTATGGGACAGGGGGTCACCGACTCCCCATTCACCCCTCCACTTT.

The chain employs TRBV6-1 and TRBJ2-3; D might be TRBD1 or TRBD2, each matching 6 bases. The CDR3 loop spans 13 amino acids. The V end was cut by 6 bases, the J end by 8 bases, with 15 bases between. Germline V gene sequence: CDR1 MNHNS, CDR2 SASEGT. CDR3 sequence (DNA): TGTGCCAGCAGCCATGCGGGGACACCTACGCAGTATTTT. Protein: CASSHAGTPTQYF.

J is TRBJ1-4 and V is TRBV2; a possible D gene is TRBD1 (5 bases). Germline V gene data show CDR1 as SNHLY and CDR2 as FYNNEI. The CDR3 totals 15 residues. Trimming cost V 4 bases and J 1 base, with 10 bases left between them. The CDR3 protein is CASSVQGGTNEKLFF. In DNA, the CDR3 is TGTGCCAGCAGTGTTCAGGGAGGAACTAATGAAAAACTGTTTTTT. The full variable domain, completed using reference TRBV2 and TRBJ1-4, is EPEVTQTPSHQVTQMGQEVILRCVPISNHLYFYWYRQILGQKVEFLVSFYNNEISEKSEIFDDQFSVERPDGSNFTLKIRSTKLEDSAMYFCASSVQGGTNEKLFFGSGTQLSVL.

V and J are TRBV18 and TRBJ1-5; D gene ambiguous. Germline V lookup: CDR1 KGHSH, CDR2 LQKENI. Trimming took 6 bases from V and 0 from J, leaving 6 bases between them. The length of the CDR3 is 13 residues. CDR3 loop: CASSGDSNQPQHF. CDR3 sequence (DNA): TGTGCCAGCTCTGGAGATAGCAATCAGCCCCAGCATTTT.

The CDR3 loop reads CASSLGLAVAYNEQFF. CDR3 sequence (DNA): TGTGCCAGCAGCTTAGGACTAGCGGTAGCCTACAATGAGCAGTTCTTC. The chain joins TRBV7-2 to TRBJ2-1; 9 bases match TRBD2. The germline V gene encodes CDR1 SGHTA and CDR2 FQGNSA. J lost 2 bases, V lost 1 base, and 3 bases had no gene match. This CDR3 is built from 16 residues.

The chain is built from TRBV4-3 and TRBJ2-7, with D perhaps matching TRBD2 (6 bases). Per germline, CDR1 LGHNA and CDR2 YSLEER. The CDR3 sequence is 14 residues long. Trimming shortened V by 1 base and J by 0 bases, and 7 bases separated the two germline ends. The CDR3 is CASSQAEGSYEQYF. The DNA for the CDR3 is TGCGCCAGCAGCCAAGCGGAGGGCTCCTACGAGCAGTACTTC.

The chain couples TRBV6-5 to TRBJ1-2; TRBD1 aligns across 9 bases. This CDR3 contains 13 residues. The V gene's germline CDR1 is MNHEY and CDR2 SVGAGI. V shed 7 bases, J shed 2 bases, and the junction held 2 bases outside the gene matches. The CDR3 spells CASIGTGNYGYTF. The CDR3 coding sequence is TGTGCCAGCATCGGGACAGGGAACTATGGCTACACCTTC.

V and J are TRBV5-1 and TRBJ2-7; 10 bases map to TRBD1. Germline CDR1 reads SGHRS; CDR2 reads YFSETQ. The trim removed 3 bases at V and 5 bases at J, leaving 5 bases unmatched. This CDR3 is built from 14 residues. The CDR3 sequence is CASSSGQGVHEQYF. Here the CDR3 DNA reads TGCGCCAGCAGCTCCGGACAGGGGGTCCACGAGCAGTACTTC.

This clone was observed a handful of times. V gene TRBV11-3 combines with J gene TRBJ1-4; 9 nucleotides line up with TRBD1. The V segment lost 5 bases and the J segment 8 bases; nucleotides outside the gene matches: 9. CDR3 length equals 15 residues. The germline gives CDR1 SGHNT, CDR2 YENEEA. The CDR3 region is CASSNNRGHDEKLFF. CDR3 nucleotides: TGTGCCAGCAGCAATAACAGGGGGCATGACGAAAAACTGTTTTTT.

This sequence joins TRBV9 and TRBJ2-2; possible D gene TRBD1, 5 bases. CDR3 size: 14 residues. Germline V CDR1 and CDR2: SGDLS, YYNGEE. The ends were cut back, 0 bases at V and 6 bases at J, with 9 bases in the middle. The CDR3 coding sequence is TGTGCCAGCAGCGTAGAAGGGGCTCCCGGGGAGCTGTTTTTT. Translating gives CASSVEGAPGELFF.

This chain joins TRBV6-5 and TRBJ2-2; no clear D. The CDR3 extends over 14 amino acids. Germline V gene sequence: CDR1 MNHEY, CDR2 SVGAGI. V lost 2 bases, J lost 5 bases, and 9 bases lay in between. Here the CDR3 reads CASSYGQMTGELFF. CDR3 sequence (DNA): TGTGCCAGCAGTTACGGGCAGATGACCGGGGAGCTGTTTTTT.

The J gene is TRBJ1-2, the V gene TRBV5-4; a weak D match, TRBD1 (5 bases). The germline V and J ends were trimmed by 2 bases and 2 bases, with 13 bases remaining between them. Looked up from germline, CDR1 is SGHNT and CDR2 is YYREEE (reference sequence). CDR3 length equals 15 residues. In DNA, the CDR3 is TGTGCCAGCAGCTTTCCTAGGGGAGGCAACTATGGCTACACCTTC. Amino acid sequence: CASSFPRGGNYGYTF.

The chain couples TRBV11-2 to TRBJ1-1, with TRBD1 matching over 10 bases. V was pared by 7 bases and J by 4 bases, with 9 bases of the junction left unmatched. Germline lookup yields CDR1 SGHAT and CDR2 FQNNGV. There are 15 residues in the CDR3. The CDR3 is CASTDRDRGFTEAFF. The CDR3 coding sequence is TGTGCCAGCACCGACCGGGACAGGGGATTCACTGAAGCTTTCTTT.

A note on this clone: The identical CDR3 is also encoded by other nucleotide sequences in the sample. CDR3 amino acids: CASSLGVGELFF. In nucleotides, the CDR3 is TGTGCCAGCAGCTTGGGTGTCGGGGAGCTGTTTTTT. V and J are TRBV7-8 and TRBJ2-2; no firm D call. There are 12 residues in the CDR3. The V gene's germline CDR1 is SGHVS and CDR2 FQNEAQ. Trimming shortened V by 3 bases and J by 7 bases, and 6 bases separated the two germline ends.

V is TRBV10-3 and J is TRBJ2-2; D uncertain. The germline gives CDR1 ENHRY, CDR2 SYGVKD. This CDR3 has 14 residues. V was clipped by 6 bases and J by 2 bases, with 10 bases between them. The DNA for the CDR3 is TGTGCCATCAGCCGAGGTCCTAACACCGGGGAGCTGTTTTTT. Protein sequence: CAISRGPNTGELFF.

The V call is TRBV5-4, the J call TRBJ2-5; 14 nucleotides align to TRBD2. This CDR3 spans 15 amino acids. J gave up 4 bases and V 6 bases, and 5 bases lay outside the gene matches. Germline loops: CDR1 SGHNT, CDR2 YYREEE (reference sequence). For the CDR3, the DNA is TGTGCCAGCACCCCCGGGACTAGCGGGAGAGAGACCCAGTACTTC. This gives the protein CASTPGTSGRETQYF.

The gene calls are TRBV30 and TRBJ1-6; a weak D match, TRBD1 (6 bases). The length of the CDR3 is 13 residues. V shed 2 bases and J shed 9 bases, with 11 bases lying between them. Per germline, CDR1 GTSNPN and CDR2 SVGIG (reference sequence). This chain's CDR3 is CAWSLGGASPLHF. The CDR3 DNA is TGTGCCTGGAGTTTAGGGGGTGCTTCACCCCTCCACTTT. The variable domain in full, completed from reference TRBV30 and TRBJ1-6, reads SQTIHQWPATLVQPVGSPLSLECTVEGTSNPNLYWYRQAAGRGLQLLFYSVGIGQISSEVPQNLSASRPQDRQFILSSKKLLLSDSGFYLCAWSLGGASPLHFGNGTRLTVT.

This clone was seen a single time. The chain links TRBV5-1 to TRBJ2-1; 7 nucleotides agree with TRBD1. Germline CDR1 reads SGHRS; CDR2 reads YFSETQ. The CDR3 loop spans 15 amino acids. V dropped 1 base and J dropped 7; count of bases not matched to a gene: 8. As DNA, the CDR3 is TGCGCCAGCAGCTTGCCACAGGGGTTTGTGAATGAGCAGTTCTTC. This sequence encodes CASSLPQGFVNEQFF. Filled out from reference TRBV5-1 and TRBJ2-1, the complete variable domain reads KAGVTQTPRYLIKTRGQQVTLSCSPISGHRSVSWYQQTPGQGLQFLFEYFSETQRNKGNFPGRFSGRQFSNSRSEMNVSTLELGDSALYLCASSLPQGFVNEQFFGPGTRLTVL.

This chain connects TRBV2 to TRBJ2-7; D possibly corresponds to TRBD1 (6 bases). The length of the CDR3 is 15 residues. Germline V CDR1 and CDR2: SNHLY, FYNNEI. V gave up 2 bases and J gave up 1 base, with 12 bases separating them. The CDR3 nucleotides read TGTGCCAGCAGTGAACCGGGGACACCATCCTACGAGCAGTACTTC. Protein product: CASSEPGTPSYEQYF. The whole variable domain, remainder taken from reference TRBV2 and TRBJ2-7, is EPEVTQTPSHQVTQMGQEVILRCVPISNHLYFYWYRQILGQKVEFLVSFYNNEISEKSEIFDDQFSVERPDGSNFTLKIRSTKLEDSAMYFCASSEPGTPSYEQYFGPGTRLTVT.

The V and J genes are TRBV6-5 and TRBJ1-1; 7 bases fit TRBD1. This CDR3 has 13 residues. Germline CDR1 reads MNHEY; CDR2 reads SVGAGI. Losses at the gene ends were 2 bases for V and 4 bases for J; bases not matched to a gene: 1. The CDR3 DNA follows: TGTGCCAGCAGTTACGGGACAGCCACTGAAGCTTTCTTT. It encodes CASSYGTATEAFF.

The V and J genes are TRBV11-2 and TRBJ2-7; perhaps TRBD1 as D (5 bases). V lost 5 bases and J lost 6, with 23 bases in between. CDR1 and CDR2 from the germline V gene are SGHAT and FQNNGV. This CDR3 region has 16 residues. The CDR3 DNA reads TGTGCCAGCAGCCCGGCAGGCTGGGGCGACGAAGGCGAGCAGTACTTC. Translation: CASSPAGWGDEGEQYF.

V is TRBV5-4 and J is TRBJ2-3, with TRBD2 identical over 8 bases. From germline, CDR1 is SGHNT and CDR2 YYREEE (reference sequence). The junction had 5 bases not matched to a gene; V was cut back by 2 bases and J by 0 bases. The CDR3 has 16 residues. CDR3 region: CASSLTTGGSTDTQYF. As DNA, the CDR3 is TGTGCCAGCAGCTTAACCACGGGGGGGAGCACAGATACGCAGTATTTT.